This entry features one T cell receptor (beta chain) sequence. This sample stems from a study of blood T cell repertoires in COVID-19. Study background: T cells, B-cell-depleted T cells, or PBMCs supplied cDNA or gDNA.

Categorization into cohorts depended on clinical history that participants reported. Libraries were prepared by immunoSEQ multiplex PCR; TCRdb keeps only in-frame clonotypes and omits some of them. The sample includes 350,000 to 450,000 clones, roughly 90% of them seen just once. Germline values: CDR1 SQVTM, CDR2 ANQGSEA. This CDR3 region has 11 residues. The V gene end was trimmed by 7 bases and the J gene end by 8 bases; junction bases not matched to a gene: 6. The rearrangement uses TRBV29-1 and TRBJ1-2, with TRBD1 matching 8 bases. The receptor comes from a woman in her thirties or forties who had been exposed to COVID-19. What was sequenced was PBMCs or T cells enriched from blood (not recorded which). CDR3 sequence reads: CSASTGDGYTF. CDR3 sequence (DNA): TGCAGCGCCTCGACAGGGGACGGCTACACCTTC.